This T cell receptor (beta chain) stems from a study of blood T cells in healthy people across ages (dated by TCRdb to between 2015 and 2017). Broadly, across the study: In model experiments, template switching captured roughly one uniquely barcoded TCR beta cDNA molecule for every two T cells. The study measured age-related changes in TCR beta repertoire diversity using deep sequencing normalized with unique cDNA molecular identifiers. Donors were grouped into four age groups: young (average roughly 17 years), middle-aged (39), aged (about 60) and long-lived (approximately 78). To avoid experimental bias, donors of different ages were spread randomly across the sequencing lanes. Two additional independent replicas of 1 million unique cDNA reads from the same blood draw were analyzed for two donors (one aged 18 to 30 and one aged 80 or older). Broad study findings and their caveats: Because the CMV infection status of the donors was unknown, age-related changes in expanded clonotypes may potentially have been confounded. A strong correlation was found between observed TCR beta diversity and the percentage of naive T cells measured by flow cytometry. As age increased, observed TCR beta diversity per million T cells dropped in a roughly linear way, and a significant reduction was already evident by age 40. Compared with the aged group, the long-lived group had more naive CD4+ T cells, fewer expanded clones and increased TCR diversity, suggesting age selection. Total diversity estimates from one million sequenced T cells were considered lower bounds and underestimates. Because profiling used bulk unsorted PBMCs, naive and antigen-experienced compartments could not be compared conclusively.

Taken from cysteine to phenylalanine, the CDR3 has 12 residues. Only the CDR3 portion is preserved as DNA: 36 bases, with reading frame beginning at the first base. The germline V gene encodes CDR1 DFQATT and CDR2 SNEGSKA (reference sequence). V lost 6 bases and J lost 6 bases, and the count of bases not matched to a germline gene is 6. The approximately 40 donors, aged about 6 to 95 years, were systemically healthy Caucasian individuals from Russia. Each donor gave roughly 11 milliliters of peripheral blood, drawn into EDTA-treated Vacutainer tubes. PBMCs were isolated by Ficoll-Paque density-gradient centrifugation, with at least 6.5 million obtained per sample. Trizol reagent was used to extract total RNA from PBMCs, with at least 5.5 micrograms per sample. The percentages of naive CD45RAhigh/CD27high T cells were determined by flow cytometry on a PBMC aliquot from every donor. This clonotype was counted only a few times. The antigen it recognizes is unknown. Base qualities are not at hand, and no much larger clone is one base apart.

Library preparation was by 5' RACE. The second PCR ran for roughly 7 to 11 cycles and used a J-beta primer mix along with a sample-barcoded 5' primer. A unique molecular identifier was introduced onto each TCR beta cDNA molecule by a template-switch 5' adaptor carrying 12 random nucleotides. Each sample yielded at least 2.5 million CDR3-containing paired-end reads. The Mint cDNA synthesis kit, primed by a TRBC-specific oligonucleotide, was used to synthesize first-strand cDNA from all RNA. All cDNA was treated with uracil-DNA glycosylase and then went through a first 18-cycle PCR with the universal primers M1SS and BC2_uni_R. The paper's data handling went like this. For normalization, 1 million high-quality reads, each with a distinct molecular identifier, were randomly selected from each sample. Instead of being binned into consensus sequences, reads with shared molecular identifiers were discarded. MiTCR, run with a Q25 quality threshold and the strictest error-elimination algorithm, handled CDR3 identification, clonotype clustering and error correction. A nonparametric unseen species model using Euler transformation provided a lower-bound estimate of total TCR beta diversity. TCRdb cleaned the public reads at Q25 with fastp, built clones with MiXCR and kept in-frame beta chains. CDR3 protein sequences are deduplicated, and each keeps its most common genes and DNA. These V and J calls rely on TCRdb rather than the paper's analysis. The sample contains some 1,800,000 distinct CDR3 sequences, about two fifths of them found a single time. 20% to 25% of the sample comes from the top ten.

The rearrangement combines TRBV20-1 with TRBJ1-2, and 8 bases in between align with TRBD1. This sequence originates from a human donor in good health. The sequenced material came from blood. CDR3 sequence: CSARDRRDGYTF. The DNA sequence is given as TGCAGTGCCAGGGACAGGCGAGATGGCTACACCTTC.